This T cell receptor (beta chain) was sequenced for a study of cytomegalovirus exposure and HLA in healthy donors. Assay: immunoSEQ multiplex PCR; the TCRdb copy retains only in-frame clones and omits some. The sample yields about 120,000 clones, about 82% seen once. The donors were part of the validation cohort, which consisted of over a hundred subjects and was separate from the first cohort of 666 subjects. The TCR was taken from a man aged 18 to 29 in good health and CMV-seronegative. The sequenced material came from PBMCs.

The CDR3 loop reads CASRVGRGRSYGYTF. In DNA, the CDR3 is TGTGCCAGCAGAGTGGGCAGGGGGCGCTCCTATGGCTACACCTTC. The V and J genes are TRBV7-2 and TRBJ1-2, with 8 bases fitting TRBD1. The V and J ends lost 6 bases and 4 bases, in that order; junction bases with no gene match: 10. The CDR3 extends over 15 amino acids. Germline V gene lookup returns CDR1 SGHTA and CDR2 FQGNSA. Looking up the rest from reference TRBV7-2 and TRBJ1-2 gives the full variable domain: GAGVSQSPSNKVTEKGKDVELRCDPISGHTALYWYRQSLGQGLEFLIYFQGNSAPDKSGLPSDRFSAERTGGSVSTLTIQRTQQEDSAVYLCASRVGRGRSYGYTFGSGTRLTVV.